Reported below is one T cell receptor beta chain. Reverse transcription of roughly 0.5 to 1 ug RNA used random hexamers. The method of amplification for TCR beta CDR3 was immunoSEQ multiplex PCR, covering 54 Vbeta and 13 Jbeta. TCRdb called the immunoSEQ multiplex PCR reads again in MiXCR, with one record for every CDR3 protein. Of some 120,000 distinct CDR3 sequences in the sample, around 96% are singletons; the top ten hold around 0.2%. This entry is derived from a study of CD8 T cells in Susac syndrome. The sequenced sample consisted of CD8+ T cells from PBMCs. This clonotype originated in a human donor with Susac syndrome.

This CDR3 reads CASSQLDSVVVNTEAFF. As DNA, the CDR3 is TGTGCCAGCTCACAGTTGGACAGTGTTGTGGTGAACACTGAAGCTTTCTTT. V is TRBV18 and J is TRBJ1-1; D perhaps matches TRBD1 (6 bases). CDR1 is KGHSH, CDR2 LQKENI, per germline. This CDR3 comprises 17 residues. Between the trimmed V and J ends, which lost 4 bases and 0 bases, there was a span of 18 bases.